This TCR beta chain appears in the sequencing data of a study of T cell repertoires in cytomegalovirus infection. In the study overall: TCR beta signatures that were public indicated CMV infection and matching HLA type.

The CDR3 loop spans 15 amino acids. V was trimmed by 5 bases and J by 6 bases, leaving 20 bases between them. Germline V gene sequence: CDR1 SGHTA, CDR2 FQGNSA. TCRdb processed the reads anew with MiXCR; each CDR3 protein has one entry. Of 200,000 or so distinct CDR3 sequences listed, over 25% are singletons. J is TRBJ2-7 and V is TRBV7-2; D tentatively reads TRBD1 or TRBD2 (5 bases each). Material: PBMCs. This TCR was recovered from a human donor in good health (CMV status not recorded). Some clones in this sample may be carry-over from other donors' samples. CDR3 sequence (DNA): TGTGCCAGCAGCCACCCGGGACGGACCTTAGGCGAGCAGTACTTC. Translating gives CASSHPGRTLGEQYF.